What follows are 12 T cell receptor beta chains derived from one specimen sequenced in a study of cytomegalovirus exposure and HLA in healthy donors. The PCR employed 60 Vbeta primers together with 13 Jbeta primers. The data were produced by immunoSEQ multiplex PCR, yet TCRdb's version contains in-frame clones alone and is incomplete. The data hold approximately 110,000 clones, with 15% to 19% observed a single time. What was sequenced was PBMCs. The receptors derive from a woman aged 18-30 years in good health and CMV-seronegative.

There are a few counts of this clone. The rearrangement joins TRBV5-1 to TRBJ2-7, with 14 positions matching TRBD2. Losses at the gene ends were 4 bases for V and 0 bases for J; bases not matched to a gene: 3. This CDR3 comprises 16 residues. The germline CDR1 and CDR2 sequences are SGHRS and YFSETQ. The CDR3 protein is CASSPGLAGVSYEQYF. The CDR3 DNA reads TGCGCCAGCAGCCCGGGACTAGCGGGGGTCTCCTACGAGCAGTACTTC.

This clone showed up just a few times. V and J are TRBV30 and TRBJ1-4; 8 nucleotides line up with TRBD1. In germline, CDR1 is GTSNPN, CDR2 SVGIG (reference sequence). There are 12 residues in the CDR3. V shed 8 bases, J shed 5 bases, and the junction held 4 bases outside the gene matches. In nucleotides, the CDR3 is TGTGCCCATACAGGGGGAAATGAAAAACTGTTTTTT. Its translation is CAHTGGNEKLFF.

This clone has more than one count but fewer than ten. This chain connects TRBV5-4 to TRBJ2-1; perhaps TRBD2 as D (6 bases). Trimming stripped 4 bases from V and 6 bases from J, with 14 bases between. The CDR3 is 14 amino acids. Germline CDR1 reads SGHNT; CDR2 reads YYREEE (reference sequence). The CDR3 sequence: CASSGYRGGNEQFF. CDR3 coding DNA: TGTGCCAGCAGCGGATACCGGGGAGGCAATGAGCAGTTCTTC.

The rearrangement links TRBV28 to TRBJ1-3, with a weak D call TRBD1 (6 bases). The germline gives CDR1 MDHEN, CDR2 SYDVKM. Trimming removed 1 base from V and 0 bases from J, with 13 bases in between. This CDR3 region has 17 residues. This CDR3 reads CASSLSSLQGSGNTIYF. The CDR3 DNA reads TGTGCCAGCAGTTTATCCAGCCTACAGGGCTCTGGAAACACCATATATTTT. The whole variable domain, remainder taken from reference TRBV28 and TRBJ1-3, is DVKVTQSSRYLVKRTGEKVFLECVQDMDHENMFWYRQDPGLGLRLIYFSYDVKMKEKGDIPEGYSVSREKKERFSLILESASTNQTSMYLCASSLSSLQGSGNTIYFGEGSWLTVV.

The J gene is TRBJ2-7, the V gene TRBV28, with 7 bases identical to TRBD1. Trimming cost V 8 bases and J 4 bases; bases outside gene matches: 11. Germline V gene data show CDR1 as MDHEN and CDR2 as SYDVKM. There are 14 residues in the CDR3. The CDR3 here is CASGTPTGVYEQYF. The CDR3, as DNA: TGTGCCAGCGGCACCCCAACAGGGGTTTACGAGCAGTACTTC.

This clone showed up just a few times. The chain is built from TRBV29-1 and TRBJ1-2, with 10 nucleotides matching TRBD1. Per the germline V gene, CDR1 is SQVTM and CDR2 is ANQGSEA. The CDR3 is 14 amino acids. V shed 4 bases and J 7 bases; nucleotides not matched to a gene: 9. The CDR3: CSVGLPGQGFGYTF. Written as DNA, the CDR3 is TGCAGCGTTGGATTACCGGGACAGGGGTTTGGCTACACCTTC.

Only a few counts were recorded for this clone. The rearrangement uses TRBV19 and TRBJ2-7; 9 bases are shared with TRBD1. Germline CDR1 and CDR2: LNHDA and SQIVND (reference sequence). V shed 10 bases and J 3 bases; nucleotides not matched to a gene: 4. The CDR3 loop spans 12 amino acids. The CDR3 sequence is CATQGAYYEQYF. The CDR3 DNA follows: TGTGCCACACAGGGGGCTTACTACGAGCAGTACTTC.

This clone showed up just a few times. This chain joins TRBV5-6 and TRBJ2-7; D might be TRBD1 (6 bases). V was clipped by 4 bases and J by 6 bases, with 14 bases between them. Germline CDR1 is SGHDT and CDR2 is YYEEEE. This CDR3 contains 13 residues. CDR3 sequence: CASSLLGGGEQYF. The CDR3 nucleotides are TGTGCCAGCAGCCTATTAGGGGGTGGCGAGCAGTACTTC.

The chain employs TRBV5-6 and TRBJ2-7; D may be TRBD2 (6 bases). V lost 3 bases, J lost 3 bases, and 10 bases lay in between. Germline loops: CDR1 SGHDT, CDR2 YYEEEE. This CDR3 has 13 amino acids. The CDR3 DNA is TGTGCCAGCAGCTGGCGGGGAAACTACGAGCAGTACTTC. It is translated as CASSWRGNYEQYF.

V usage is TRBV7-9 and J usage is TRBJ1-6; D is unresolved. CDR3 length: 16 amino acids. V was trimmed by 5 bases and J by 3 bases, leaving 14 bases between them. CDR1 and CDR2 (germline): SEHNR, FQNEAQ (reference sequence). CDR3 bases: TGTGCCAGCAGCCCTTCCGGTCCAAACTATAATTCACCCCTCCACTTT. It yields the protein CASSPSGPNYNSPLHF.

This clone has a handful of counts. The V and J genes are TRBV30 and TRBJ1-6; the match to TRBD1 covers 8 bases. CDR1 is GTSNPN and CDR2 is SVGIG in the germline V gene (reference sequence). V trimming: 0 bases; J trimming: 7 bases; junction bases outside the gene matches: 2. This CDR3 region has 14 residues. CDR3 sequence (DNA): TGTGCCTGGAGTGTACACAGGGGGAATTCACCCCTCCACTTT. Translated: CAWSVHRGNSPLHF. The full variable domain, rest sourced from reference TRBV30 and TRBJ1-6, is SQTIHQWPATLVQPVGSPLSLECTVEGTSNPNLYWYRQAAGRGLQLLFYSVGIGQISSEVPQNLSASRPQDRQFILSSKKLLLSDSGFYLCAWSVHRGNSPLHFGNGTRLTVT.

This clone was detected a few times. CDR3 DNA sequence: TGCAGCGTTGGGCTAGCGGGAGGCCCAGGTGAGCAGTTCTTC. The encoded protein is CSVGLAGGPGEQFF. The chain combines TRBV29-1 with TRBJ2-1; 11 bases match TRBD2. This CDR3 is 14 amino acids long. V lost 4 bases, J lost 9 bases, and 8 bases stayed unmatched. Germline CDR1 SQVTM, CDR2 ANQGSEA.